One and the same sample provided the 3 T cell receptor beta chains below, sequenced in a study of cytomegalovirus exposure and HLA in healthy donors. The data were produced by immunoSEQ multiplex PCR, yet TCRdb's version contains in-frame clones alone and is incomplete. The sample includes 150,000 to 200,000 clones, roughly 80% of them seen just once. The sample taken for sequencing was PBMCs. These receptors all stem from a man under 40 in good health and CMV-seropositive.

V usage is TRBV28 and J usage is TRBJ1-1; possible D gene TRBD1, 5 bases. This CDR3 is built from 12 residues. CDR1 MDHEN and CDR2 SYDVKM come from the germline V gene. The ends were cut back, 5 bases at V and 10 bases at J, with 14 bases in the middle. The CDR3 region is CASSTRDGGAFF. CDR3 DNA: TGTGCCAGCAGTACCCGGGACGGGGGAGCTTTCTTT. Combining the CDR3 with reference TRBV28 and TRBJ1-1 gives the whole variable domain DVKVTQSSRYLVKRTGEKVFLECVQDMDHENMFWYRQDPGLGLRLIYFSYDVKMKEKGDIPEGYSVSREKKERFSLILESASTNQTSMYLCASSTRDGGAFFGQGTRLTVV.

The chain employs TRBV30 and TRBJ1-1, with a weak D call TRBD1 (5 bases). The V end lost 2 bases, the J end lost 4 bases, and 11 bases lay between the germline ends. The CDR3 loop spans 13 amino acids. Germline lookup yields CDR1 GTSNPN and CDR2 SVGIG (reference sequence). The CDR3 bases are TGTGCCTGGAGTTTAGGGGAGGGCACTGAAGCTTTCTTT. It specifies CAWSLGEGTEAFF. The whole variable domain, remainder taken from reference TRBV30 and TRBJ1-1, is SQTIHQWPATLVQPVGSPLSLECTVEGTSNPNLYWYRQAAGRGLQLLFYSVGIGQISSEVPQNLSASRPQDRQFILSSKKLLLSDSGFYLCAWSLGEGTEAFFGQGTRLTVV.

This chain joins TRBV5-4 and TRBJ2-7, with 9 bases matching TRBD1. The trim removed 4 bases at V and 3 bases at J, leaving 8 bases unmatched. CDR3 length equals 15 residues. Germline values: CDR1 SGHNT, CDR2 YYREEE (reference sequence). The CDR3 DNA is TGTGCCAGCAGCGTGGGACAGGGTGATCTCTACGAGCAGTACTTC. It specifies CASSVGQGDLYEQYF.